Listed here are 3 T cell receptor beta chains from one sample, sequenced in a study of T cell repertoires in cytomegalovirus infection. In TCRdb, the reads were re-called with MiXCR into one record per CDR3 protein. The sample carries 200,000 to 250,000 distinct CDR3 sequences, around 6.2% recorded once. Sample: PBMCs. These receptor sequences come from a human donor in good health (CMV status not recorded). Some clones in this sample may be carry-over from other donors' samples.

This clonotype was seen repeatedly, ten times or more. The chain combines TRBV7-2 with TRBJ2-7, with D tentatively TRBD1 (6 bases). CDR1 and CDR2 from the germline V gene are SGHTA and FQGNSA. This CDR3 region has 15 residues. V was pared by 5 bases and J by 5 bases, with 19 bases between. Here the CDR3 reads CASSTRQEIRHEQYF. In DNA, the CDR3 is TGTGCCAGCAGCACCCGACAGGAGATACGTCACGAGCAGTACTTC.

This clonotype was picked up many times. V gene TRBV7-8 combines with J gene TRBJ2-2; the D gene is possibly TRBD2 (5 bases). Germline lookup yields CDR1 SGHVS and CDR2 FQNEAQ. The CDR3 is 18 residues long. V lost 1 base and J lost 6, with 21 bases in between. CDR3 residues: CASSLVVLEYIRAGELFF. The CDR3 DNA sequence: TGTGCCAGCAGCTTAGTGGTACTAGAGTATATCCGCGCCGGGGAGCTGTTTTTT. The whole variable domain, remainder taken from reference TRBV7-8 and TRBJ2-2, is GAGVSQSPRYKVAKRGQDVALRCDPISGHVSLFWYQQALGQGPEFLTYFQNEAQLDKSGLPSDRFFAERPEGSVSTLKIQRTQQEDSAVYLCASSLVVLEYIRAGELFFGEGSRLTVL.

This clonotype was detected only a few times. The chain has TRBV6-2 or TRBV6-3 and TRBJ2-2, with 8 bases lining up with TRBD2. The germline V gene has CDR1 MNHEY and CDR2 SVGEGT. The CDR3 spans 15 residues. V trimming: 5 bases; J trimming: 5 bases; junction bases outside the gene matches: 7. This CDR3 reads CASSTGGPRTGELFF. The CDR3 DNA reads TGTGCCAGCAGTACGGGGGGGCCGAGGACCGGGGAGCTGTTTTTT.